This is a list of T cell receptor beta chains from one sample in a study of T cell repertoires in ileal Crohn's disease. Sequencing used immunoSEQ multiplex PCR; TCRdb keeps in-frame clones, though not all of them. The sample shows 3,000 to 4,000 clones, around four fifths of them seen only once. The sequenced sample was ileal tissue. Every receptor here comes from an adult with Crohn's disease. Each CDR3 is given with its conserved first and last residue. D genes are given only for firm matches. Only part of the rows carry a size: once, few, many, or a class if the clone is expanded.

size: NA; length: 12; J: TRBJ1-1; D: NA; V: TRBV29-1; CDR3: CSVQGGVTEAFF; DNA: TGCAGCGTCCAGGGTGGGGTCACTGAAGCTTTCTTT
size: NA; length: 15; J: TRBJ1-2; D: NA; V: TRBV12-2; CDR3: CASPGRATALYGYTF; DNA: TGTGCAAGTCCTGGCAGGGCGACGGCACTCTATGGCTACACCTTC
size: NA; length: 15; J: TRBJ2-1; D: NA; V: TRBV28; CDR3: CASSPLGTSSLEQFF; DNA: TGTGCCAGCAGTCCCCTCGGGACTTCAAGCCTAGAGCAGTTCTTC
size: NA; length: 15; J: TRBJ2-1; D: TRBD2; V: TRBV5-4; CDR3: CASSWASGGANEQFF; DNA: TGTGCCAGCAGCTGGGCTAGCGGGGGGGCGAATGAGCAGTTCTTC
size: NA; length: 18; J: TRBJ2-6; D: NA; V: TRBV5-1; CDR3: CASSPGSPRGSGANVLTF; DNA: TGCGCCAGCAGCCCGGGATCGCCTCGAGGCTCTGGGGCCAACGTCCTGACTTTC
size: NA; length: 13; J: TRBJ2-3; D: NA; V: TRBV15; CDR3: CATSVKGEDTQYF; DNA: TGTGCCACCAGCGTGAAAGGGGAAGATACGCAGTATTTT
size: NA; length: 12; J: TRBJ2-7; D: NA; V: TRBV18; CDR3: CASSSTGYEQYF; DNA: TGTGCCAGCTCATCGACTGGCTACGAGCAGTACTTC
size: NA; length: 16; J: TRBJ2-7; D: TRBD1; V: TRBV14; CDR3: CASSRAGTGHFYEQYF; DNA: TGTGCCAGCAGCCGAGCCGGGACAGGCCATTTCTACGAGCAGTACTTC
size: NA; length: 13; J: TRBJ1-2; D: TRBD1; V: TRBV7-3; CDR3: CASSLGTGASYTF; DNA: TGTGCCAGCAGCTTAGGGACAGGGGCCAGCTACACCTTC
size: few; length: 15; J: TRBJ1-2; D: TRBD1; V: TRBV5-1; CDR3: CASSPRQGSDYGYTF; DNA: TGCGCCAGCAGCCCCCGACAGGGTAGCGACTATGGCTACACCTTC
size: NA; length: 15; J: TRBJ2-3; D: NA; V: TRBV5-5; CDR3: CASSLVAVGFDTQYF; DNA: TGTGCCAGCAGCTTGGTAGCGGTCGGATTCGATACGCAGTATTTT
size: NA; length: 15; J: TRBJ1-2; D: NA; V: TRBV7-8; CDR3: CASSLAVEGGYGYTF; DNA: TGTGCCAGCAGCCTCGCAGTCGAGGGAGGCTATGGCTACACCTTC
size: NA; length: 14; J: TRBJ1-1; D: TRBD1; V: TRBV7-6; CDR3: CASSSGQGNTEAFF; DNA: TGTGCCAGCAGCTCCGGACAGGGGAACACTGAAGCTTTCTTT
size: NA; length: 14; J: TRBJ1-5; D: NA; V: TRBV19; CDR3: CASTFEAGHQPQHF; DNA: TGTGCCAGTACCTTCGAGGCGGGCCATCAGCCCCAGCATTTT
size: NA; length: 17; J: TRBJ1-4; D: TRBD1; V: TRBV6-4; CDR3: CASSDKVKGTENEKLFF; DNA: TGTGCCAGCAGTGACAAGGTAAAGGGGACAGAGAATGAAAAACTGTTTTTT
size: NA; length: 11; J: TRBJ1-2; D: NA; V: TRBV20-1; CDR3: CSAPPVYGYTF; DNA: TGCAGTGCCCCCCCCGTTTATGGCTACACCTTC
size: NA; length: 15; J: TRBJ2-1; D: NA; V: TRBV4-3; CDR3: CASSLRGSSYNEQFF; DNA: TGCGCCAGCAGCCTCAGGGGATCTTCCTACAATGAGCAGTTCTTC
size: NA; length: 14; J: TRBJ1-2; D: TRBD1; V: TRBV11-2; CDR3: CASSFTGDNYGYTF; DNA: TGTGCCAGCAGCTTCACAGGGGATAACTATGGCTACACCTTC
size: NA; length: 14; J: TRBJ2-7; D: TRBD2; V: TRBV18; CDR3: CASSPGGSVDEQYF; DNA: TGTGCCAGCTCACCCGGGGGGAGCGTCGACGAGCAGTACTTC
size: NA; length: 13; J: TRBJ1-2; D: TRBD1; V: TRBV30; CDR3: CAWADRAPTGYAF; DNA: TGTGCCTGGGCAGACAGGGCCCCAACTGGCTACGCCTTC
size: once; length: 13; J: TRBJ1-1; D: TRBD1; V: TRBV19; CDR3: CASSMTGQDEAFF; DNA: TGTGCCAGTAGTATGACCGGACAGGATGAAGCTTTCTTT
size: NA; length: 13; J: TRBJ1-2; D: NA; V: TRBV19; CDR3: CASRSTGNYGYTF; DNA: TGTGCCAGTAGGTCGACTGGAAACTATGGCTACACCTTC
size: NA; length: 16; J: TRBJ1-1; D: TRBD1; V: TRBV28; CDR3: CASRRRTGGRDTEAFF; DNA: TGTGCCAGCAGGCGCCGGACAGGGGGCCGGGACACTGAAGCTTTCTTT
size: NA; length: 14; J: TRBJ2-1; D: NA; V: TRBV5-1; CDR3: CASKPGNSYNEQFF; DNA: TGCGCCAGTAAACCGGGGAACTCCTACAATGAGCAGTTCTTC
size: NA; length: 15; J: TRBJ2-5; D: NA; V: TRBV5-1; CDR3: CASSLGSPLQETQYF; DNA: TGCGCCAGCAGCTTGGGTTCGCCACTCCAAGAGACCCAGTACTTC
size: NA; length: 19; J: TRBJ2-1; D: TRBD2; V: TRBV4-3; CDR3: CASSQLLVGTSGDYNEQFF; DNA: TGCGCCAGCAGCCAACTATTAGTAGGCACTAGCGGCGACTACAATGAGCAGTTCTTC
size: NA; length: 11; J: TRBJ1-1; D: TRBD1; V: TRBV5-6; CDR3: CASSSGQGAFF; DNA: TGTGCCAGCAGCTCGGGACAGGGGGCTTTCTTT
size: NA; length: 16; J: TRBJ2-2; D: NA; V: TRBV4-3; CDR3: CASSQVRGAARGELFF; DNA: TGCGCCAGCAGCCAAGTACGCGGAGCGGCTCGCGGGGAGCTGTTTTTT
size: NA; length: 14; J: TRBJ2-7; D: NA; V: TRBV5-1; CDR3: CASSPTGNSAEQYF; DNA: TGCGCCAGCAGCCCTACAGGGAACTCGGCCGAGCAGTACTTC
size: NA; length: 14; J: TRBJ2-3; D: NA; V: TRBV2; CDR3: CASEGGGRGDTQYF; DNA: TGTGCCAGCGAGGGCGGGGGCCGTGGGGATACGCAGTATTTT
size: NA; length: 14; J: TRBJ1-2; D: TRBD1; V: TRBV7-9; CDR3: CASRPTGDNYGYTF; DNA: TGTGCCAGCAGACCGACAGGGGATAACTATGGCTACACCTTC
size: NA; length: 13; J: TRBJ1-2; D: NA; V: TRBV29-1; CDR3: CSVEDGSVRGYTF; DNA: TGCAGCGTTGAAGATGGCAGCGTTAGAGGCTACACCTTC
size: NA; length: 14; J: TRBJ2-7; D: TRBD1; V: TRBV7-9; CDR3: CASSLGTGVYEQYF; DNA: TGTGCCAGCAGCTTAGGGACAGGGGTCTACGAGCAGTACTTC
size: NA; length: 14; J: TRBJ2-5; D: NA; V: TRBV29-1; CDR3: CSVEDSGRGETQYF; DNA: TGCAGCGTTGAAGATTCGGGTCGGGGAGAGACCCAGTACTTC
size: NA; length: 17; J: TRBJ2-6; D: TRBD1; V: TRBV25-1; CDR3: CATAGAGGLTGANVLTF; DNA: TGTGCCACAGCCGGGGCAGGGGGCCTAACGGGGGCCAACGTCCTGACTTTC
size: once; length: 11; J: TRBJ2-3; D: NA; V: TRBV20-1; CDR3: CSGGVTDTQYF; DNA: TGCAGTGGCGGGGTCACAGATACGCAGTATTTT
size: NA; length: 13; J: TRBJ2-7; D: NA; V: TRBV9; CDR3: CASSSRAAYEQYF; DNA: TGTGCCAGCAGCTCGAGGGCGGCCTACGAGCAGTACTTC
size: NA; length: 16; J: TRBJ2-1; D: TRBD2; V: TRBV4-3; CDR3: CASSRERSGGANEQFF; DNA: TGCGCCAGCAGCCGGGAGCGTAGCGGGGGGGCGAATGAGCAGTTCTTC
size: NA; length: 15; J: TRBJ1-5; D: TRBD1; V: TRBV5-4; CDR3: CASSLTGGSGQPQHF; DNA: TGTGCCAGCAGCTTGACAGGGGGCTCAGGTCAGCCCCAGCATTTT
size: NA; length: 15; J: TRBJ1-3; D: NA; V: TRBV14; CDR3: CASSLNRVAGNTIYF; DNA: TGTGCCAGCAGCTTGAACAGGGTGGCTGGAAACACCATATATTTT
size: NA; length: 14; J: TRBJ1-6; D: NA; V: TRBV5-1; CDR3: CASSLDSKEAPLHF; DNA: TGCGCCAGCAGCTTGGATAGCAAAGAGGCACCCCTCCACTTT
size: NA; length: 11; J: TRBJ2-1; D: NA; V: TRBV9; CDR3: CASSEGYEQFF; DNA: TGTGCCAGCAGCGAGGGGTATGAGCAGTTCTTC
size: NA; length: 15; J: TRBJ1-1; D: TRBD1; V: TRBV7-4; CDR3: CASSPTQTGGAEAFF; DNA: TGTGCCAGCAGCCCCACTCAGACAGGGGGTGCTGAAGCTTTCTTT
size: NA; length: 17; J: TRBJ2-7; D: TRBD1; V: TRBV14; CDR3: CASSPFPGTGKTYEQYF; DNA: TGTGCCAGCAGTCCGTTTCCCGGGACAGGAAAGACCTACGAGCAGTACTTC
size: NA; length: 13; J: TRBJ2-7; D: TRBD1; V: TRBV10-1; CDR3: CASSGQGGYEQYF; DNA: TGCGCCAGCAGCGGACAGGGAGGCTACGAGCAGTACTTC
size: NA; length: 15; J: TRBJ2-4; D: NA; V: TRBV30; CDR3: CAWAWTGIAKNIQYF; DNA: TGTGCCTGGGCCTGGACGGGAATAGCCAAAAACATTCAGTACTTC
size: NA; length: 14; J: TRBJ1-4; D: NA; V: TRBV7-9; CDR3: CASSLAGGQEKLFF; DNA: TGTGCCAGCAGCTTAGCGGGGGGGCAGGAAAAACTGTTTTTT
size: NA; length: 16; J: TRBJ1-5; D: NA; V: TRBV30; CDR3: CAWSVHPGGINQPQHF; DNA: TGTGCCTGGAGTGTACACCCCGGGGGGATCAATCAGCCCCAGCATTTT
size: NA; length: 14; J: TRBJ2-2; D: TRBD1; V: TRBV18; CDR3: CASSLGQGAGELFF; DNA: TGTGCCAGCTCACTTGGACAGGGGGCCGGGGAGCTGTTTTTT
size: NA; length: 13; J: TRBJ2-4; D: TRBD2; V: TRBV30; CDR3: CAWSGTSGGIQYF; DNA: TGTGCCTGGAGTGGGACTAGCGGGGGCATTCAGTACTTC